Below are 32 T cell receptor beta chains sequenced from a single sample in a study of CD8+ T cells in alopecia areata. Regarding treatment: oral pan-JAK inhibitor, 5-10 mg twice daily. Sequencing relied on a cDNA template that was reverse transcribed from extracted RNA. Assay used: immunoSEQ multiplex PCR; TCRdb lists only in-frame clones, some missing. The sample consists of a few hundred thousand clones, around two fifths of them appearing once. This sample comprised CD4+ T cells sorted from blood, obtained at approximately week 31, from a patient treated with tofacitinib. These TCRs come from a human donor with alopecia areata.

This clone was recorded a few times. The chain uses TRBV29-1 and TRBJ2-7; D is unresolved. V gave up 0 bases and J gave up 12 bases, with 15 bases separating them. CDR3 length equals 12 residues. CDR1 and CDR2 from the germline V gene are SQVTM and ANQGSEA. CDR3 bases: TGCAGCGTTGAAGATGCTGGACGCATCCCGTACTTC. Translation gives CSVEDAGRIPYF.

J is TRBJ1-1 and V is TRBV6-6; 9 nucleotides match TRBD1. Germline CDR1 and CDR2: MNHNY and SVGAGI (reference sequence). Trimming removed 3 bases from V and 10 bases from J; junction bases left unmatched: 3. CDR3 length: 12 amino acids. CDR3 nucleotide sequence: TGTGCCAGCAGTTATGGGACAGGGCCAGCTTTCTTT. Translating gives CASSYGTGPAFF.

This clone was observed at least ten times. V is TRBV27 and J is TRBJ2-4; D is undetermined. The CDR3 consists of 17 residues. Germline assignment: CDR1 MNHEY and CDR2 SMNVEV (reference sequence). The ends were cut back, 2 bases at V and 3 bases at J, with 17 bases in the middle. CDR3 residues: CASSLNVWPSSKNIQYF. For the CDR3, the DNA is TGTGCCAGCAGTTTAAATGTCTGGCCCTCTAGCAAAAACATTCAGTACTTC.

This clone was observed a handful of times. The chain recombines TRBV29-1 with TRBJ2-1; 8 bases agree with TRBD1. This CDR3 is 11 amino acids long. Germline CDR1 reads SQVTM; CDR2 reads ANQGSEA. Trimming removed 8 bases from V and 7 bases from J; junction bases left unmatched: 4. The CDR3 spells CSYGQGNEQFF. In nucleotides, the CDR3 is TGCAGCTACGGACAGGGAAATGAGCAGTTCTTC.

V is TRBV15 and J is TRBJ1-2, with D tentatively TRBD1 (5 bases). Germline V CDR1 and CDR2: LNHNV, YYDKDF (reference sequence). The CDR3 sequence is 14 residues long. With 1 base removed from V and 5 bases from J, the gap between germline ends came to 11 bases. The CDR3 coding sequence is TGTGCCACCAGCAGAGGATCAGGGACTTATGGCTACACCTTC. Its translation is CATSRGSGTYGYTF.

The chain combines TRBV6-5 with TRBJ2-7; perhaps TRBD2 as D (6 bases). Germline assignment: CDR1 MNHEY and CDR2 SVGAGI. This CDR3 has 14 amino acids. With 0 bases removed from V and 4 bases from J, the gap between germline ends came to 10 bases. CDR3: CASSYSGGMYEQYF. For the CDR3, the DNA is TGTGCCAGCAGTTACTCGGGGGGAATGTACGAGCAGTACTTC.

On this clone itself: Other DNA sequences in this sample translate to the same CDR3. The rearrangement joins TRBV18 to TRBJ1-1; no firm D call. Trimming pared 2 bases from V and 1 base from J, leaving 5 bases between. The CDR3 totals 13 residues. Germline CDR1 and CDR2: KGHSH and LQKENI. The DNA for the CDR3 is TGTGCCAGCTCACCAGGGGAGAACACTGAAGCTTTCTTT. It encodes CASSPGENTEAFF.

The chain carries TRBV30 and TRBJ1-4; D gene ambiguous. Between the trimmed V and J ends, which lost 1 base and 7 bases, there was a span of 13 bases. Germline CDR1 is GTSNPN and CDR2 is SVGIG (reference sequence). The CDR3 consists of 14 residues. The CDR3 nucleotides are TGTGCCTGGAGTGCGACCCTCGGGCGTGAAAAACTGTTTTTT. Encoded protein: CAWSATLGREKLFF.

As DNA, the CDR3 is TGTGCCAGCAGTTCACCAGTGCGCAATCAGCCCCAGCATTTT. Protein product: CASSSPVRNQPQHF. This chain joins TRBV27 and TRBJ1-5; D remains unclear. The CDR3 is 14 residues long. V lost 4 bases to trimming and J lost 2 bases, with 9 bases between them. In germline, CDR1 is MNHEY, CDR2 SMNVEV (reference sequence).

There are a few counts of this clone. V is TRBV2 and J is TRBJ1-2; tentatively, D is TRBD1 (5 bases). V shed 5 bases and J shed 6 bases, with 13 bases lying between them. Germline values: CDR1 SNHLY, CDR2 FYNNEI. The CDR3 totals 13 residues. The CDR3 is CASSRQGEDGYTF. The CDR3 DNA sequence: TGTGCCAGCAGTCGGCAGGGTGAGGATGGCTACACCTTC.

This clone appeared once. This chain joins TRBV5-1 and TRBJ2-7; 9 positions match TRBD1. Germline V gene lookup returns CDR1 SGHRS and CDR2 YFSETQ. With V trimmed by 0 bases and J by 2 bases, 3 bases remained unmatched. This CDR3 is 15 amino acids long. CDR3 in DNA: TGCGCCAGCAGCTTGGGGACAGGGGATGCCTACGAGCAGTACTTC. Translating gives CASSLGTGDAYEQYF.

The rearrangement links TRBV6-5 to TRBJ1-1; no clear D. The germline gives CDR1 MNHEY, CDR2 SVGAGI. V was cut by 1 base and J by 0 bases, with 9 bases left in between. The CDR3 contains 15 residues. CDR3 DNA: TGTGCCAGCAGTTACTACAGCTCCATGAACACTGAAGCTTTCTTT. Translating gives CASSYYSSMNTEAFF.

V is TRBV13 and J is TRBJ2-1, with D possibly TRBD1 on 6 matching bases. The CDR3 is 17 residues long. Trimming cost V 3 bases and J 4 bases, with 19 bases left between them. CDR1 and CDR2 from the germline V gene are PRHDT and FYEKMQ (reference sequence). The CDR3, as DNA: TGTGCCAGCAGCTTCCTGAGAGGGATGGGGGCTTACAATGAGCAGTTCTTC. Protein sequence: CASSFLRGMGAYNEQFF.

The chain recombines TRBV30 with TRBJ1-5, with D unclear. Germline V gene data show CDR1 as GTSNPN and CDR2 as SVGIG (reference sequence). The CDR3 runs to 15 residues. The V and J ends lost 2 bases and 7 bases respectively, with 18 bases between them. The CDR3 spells CAWSPGRAGGQPQHF. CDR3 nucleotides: TGTGCCTGGAGTCCGGGGAGGGCCGGTGGGCAGCCCCAGCATTTT.

DNA of the CDR3: TGTGCCAGCAGCTCGACAGCTTCTTTTGGAGTGCAGTTCTTC. This translates into CASSSTASFGVQFF. The chain combines TRBV7-3 with TRBJ2-1, with D possibly matching TRBD1 (5 bases). CDR1 SGHTA and CDR2 FQGTGA come from the germline V gene. The ends were cut back, 4 bases at V and 12 bases at J, with 19 bases in the middle. This CDR3 has 14 residues. The full variable domain, rest sourced from reference TRBV7-3 and TRBJ2-1, is GAGVSQTPSNKVTEKGKYVELRCDPISGHTALYWYRQSLGQGPEFLIYFQGTGAADDSGLPNDRFFAVRPEGSVSTLKIQRTERGDSAVYLCASSSTASFGVQFFGPGTRLTVL.

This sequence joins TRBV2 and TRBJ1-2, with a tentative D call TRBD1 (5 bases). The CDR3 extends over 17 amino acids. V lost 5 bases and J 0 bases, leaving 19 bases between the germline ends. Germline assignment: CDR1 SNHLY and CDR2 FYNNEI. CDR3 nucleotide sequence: TGTGCCAGCAGTCTGATCCGGGGCGCAGCCCCTAACTATGGCTACACCTTC. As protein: CASSLIRGAAPNYGYTF.

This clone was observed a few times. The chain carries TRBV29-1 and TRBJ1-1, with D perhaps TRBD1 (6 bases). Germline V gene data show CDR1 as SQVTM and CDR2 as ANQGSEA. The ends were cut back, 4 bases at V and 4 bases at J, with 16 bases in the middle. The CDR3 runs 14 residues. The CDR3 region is CSVAGLGGPTEAFF. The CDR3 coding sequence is TGCAGCGTTGCCGGGTTAGGGGGGCCCACTGAAGCTTTCTTT. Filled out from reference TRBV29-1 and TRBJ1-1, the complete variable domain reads SAVISQKPSRDICQRGTSLTIQCQVDSQVTMMFWYRQQPGQSLTLIATANQGSEATYESGFVIDKFPISRPNLTFSTLTVSNMSPEDSSIYLCSVAGLGGPTEAFFGQGTRLTVV.

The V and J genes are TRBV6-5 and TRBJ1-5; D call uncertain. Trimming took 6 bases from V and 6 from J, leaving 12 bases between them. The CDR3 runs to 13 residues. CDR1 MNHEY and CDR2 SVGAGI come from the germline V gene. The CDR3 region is CASRAGFTQPQHF. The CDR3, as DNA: TGTGCCAGCAGAGCTGGGTTCACTCAGCCCCAGCATTTT.

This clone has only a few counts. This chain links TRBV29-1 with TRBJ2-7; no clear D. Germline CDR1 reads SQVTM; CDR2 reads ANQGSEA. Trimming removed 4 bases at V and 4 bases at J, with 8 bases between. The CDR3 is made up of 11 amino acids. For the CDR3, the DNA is TGCAGCGTTGTAGTTTTGTACGAGCAGTACTTC. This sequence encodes CSVVVLYEQYF.

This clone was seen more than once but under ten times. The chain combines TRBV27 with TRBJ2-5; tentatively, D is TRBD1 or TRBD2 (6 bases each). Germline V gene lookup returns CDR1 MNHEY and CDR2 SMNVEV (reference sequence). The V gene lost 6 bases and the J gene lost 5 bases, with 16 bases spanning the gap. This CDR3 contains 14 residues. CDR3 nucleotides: TGTGCCAGCAGCTCCTGGGGGGCGGGTGAGACCCAGTACTTC. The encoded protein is CASSSWGAGETQYF.

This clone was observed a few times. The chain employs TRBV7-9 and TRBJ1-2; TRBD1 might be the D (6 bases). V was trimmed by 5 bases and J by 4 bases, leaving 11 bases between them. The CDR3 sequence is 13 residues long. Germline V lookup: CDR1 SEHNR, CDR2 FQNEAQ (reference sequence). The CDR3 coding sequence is TGTGCCAGCAGCCCCCAGGGGCGCTATGGCTACACCTTC. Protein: CASSPQGRYGYTF.

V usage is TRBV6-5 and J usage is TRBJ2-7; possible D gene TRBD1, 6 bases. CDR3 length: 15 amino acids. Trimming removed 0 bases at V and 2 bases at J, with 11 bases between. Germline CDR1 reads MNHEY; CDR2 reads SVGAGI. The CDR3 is CASSYSKQGTYEQYF. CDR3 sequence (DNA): TGTGCCAGCAGTTACTCGAAACAGGGCACCTACGAGCAGTACTTC.

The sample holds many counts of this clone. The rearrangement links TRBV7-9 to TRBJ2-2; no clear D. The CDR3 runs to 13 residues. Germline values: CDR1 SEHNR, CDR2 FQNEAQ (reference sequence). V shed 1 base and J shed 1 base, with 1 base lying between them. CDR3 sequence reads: CASSLENTGELFF. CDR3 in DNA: TGTGCCAGCAGCTTAGAGAACACCGGGGAGCTGTTTTTT.

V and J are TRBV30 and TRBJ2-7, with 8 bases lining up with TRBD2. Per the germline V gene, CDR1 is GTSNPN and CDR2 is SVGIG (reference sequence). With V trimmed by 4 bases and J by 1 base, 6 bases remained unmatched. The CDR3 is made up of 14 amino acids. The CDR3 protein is CAWIPGGPSYEQYF. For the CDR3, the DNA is TGTGCCTGGATCCCGGGAGGGCCTTCCTACGAGCAGTACTTC.

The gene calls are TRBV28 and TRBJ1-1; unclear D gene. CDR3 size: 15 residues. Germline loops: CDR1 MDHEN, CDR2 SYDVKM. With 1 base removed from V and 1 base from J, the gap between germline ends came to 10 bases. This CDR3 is CASSLSQRQNTEAFF. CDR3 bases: TGTGCCAGCAGTTTATCCCAACGACAGAACACTGAAGCTTTCTTT. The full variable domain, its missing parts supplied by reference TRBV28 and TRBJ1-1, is DVKVTQSSRYLVKRTGEKVFLECVQDMDHENMFWYRQDPGLGLRLIYFSYDVKMKEKGDIPEGYSVSREKKERFSLILESASTNQTSMYLCASSLSQRQNTEAFFGQGTRLTVV.

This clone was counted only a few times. CDR3 bases: TGCAGCGTTTCCAAACGACTAGCGGGAGACAATGAGCAGTTCTTC. This encodes CSVSKRLAGDNEQFF. The rearrangement uses TRBV29-1 and TRBJ2-1, with 12 bases identical to TRBD2. The CDR3 contains 15 residues. Germline CDR1 reads SQVTM; CDR2 reads ANQGSEA. The trim removed 5 bases at V and 5 bases at J, leaving 7 bases unmatched.

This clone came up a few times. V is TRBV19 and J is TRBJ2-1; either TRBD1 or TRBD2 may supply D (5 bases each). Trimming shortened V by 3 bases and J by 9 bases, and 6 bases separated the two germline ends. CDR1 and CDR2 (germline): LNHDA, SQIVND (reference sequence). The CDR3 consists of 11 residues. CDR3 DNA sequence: TGTGCCAGTAGTATGAGGGGTGAGCAGTTCTTC. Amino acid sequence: CASSMRGEQFF.

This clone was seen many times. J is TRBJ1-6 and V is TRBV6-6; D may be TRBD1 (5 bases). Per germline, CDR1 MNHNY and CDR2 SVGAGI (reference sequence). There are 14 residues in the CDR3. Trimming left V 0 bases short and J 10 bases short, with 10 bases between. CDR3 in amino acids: CASSYSNRDSPLHF. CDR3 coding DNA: TGTGCCAGCAGTTACTCGAACCGGGACTCACCCCTCCACTTT.

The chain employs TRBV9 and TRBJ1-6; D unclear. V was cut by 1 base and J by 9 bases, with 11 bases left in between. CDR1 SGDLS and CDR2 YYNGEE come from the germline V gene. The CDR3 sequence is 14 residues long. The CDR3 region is CASSVTGYGSPLHF. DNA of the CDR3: TGTGCCAGCAGCGTAACCGGGTACGGTTCACCCCTCCACTTT. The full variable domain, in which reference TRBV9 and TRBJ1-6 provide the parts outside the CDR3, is DSGVTQTPKHLITATGQRVTLRCSPRSGDLSVYWYQQSLDQGLQFLIQYYNGEERAKGNILERFSAQQFPDLHSELNLSSLELGDSALYFCASSVTGYGSPLHFGNGTRLTVT.

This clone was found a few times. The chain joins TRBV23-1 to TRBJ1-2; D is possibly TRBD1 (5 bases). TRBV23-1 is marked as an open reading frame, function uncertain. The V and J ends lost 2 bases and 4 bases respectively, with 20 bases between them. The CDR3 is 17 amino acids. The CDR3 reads CASSQLMNLGDSYGYTF. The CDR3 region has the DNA TGCGCCAGCAGTCAACTAATGAACCTGGGGGATAGCTATGGCTACACCTTC.

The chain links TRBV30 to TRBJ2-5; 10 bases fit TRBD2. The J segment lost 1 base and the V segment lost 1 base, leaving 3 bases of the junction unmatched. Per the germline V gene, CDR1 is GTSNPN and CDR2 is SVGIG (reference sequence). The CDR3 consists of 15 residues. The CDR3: CAWSASGSVQETQYF. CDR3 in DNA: TGTGCCTGGAGTGCTAGCGGGAGCGTCCAAGAGACCCAGTACTTC.

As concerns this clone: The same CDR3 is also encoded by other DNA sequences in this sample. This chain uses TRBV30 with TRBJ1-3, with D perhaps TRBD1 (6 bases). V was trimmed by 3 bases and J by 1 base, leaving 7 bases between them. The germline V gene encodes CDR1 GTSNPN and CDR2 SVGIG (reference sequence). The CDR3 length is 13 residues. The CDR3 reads CAWSTGSGNTIYF. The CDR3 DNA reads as TGTGCCTGGAGCACAGGGTCTGGAAACACCATATATTTT.